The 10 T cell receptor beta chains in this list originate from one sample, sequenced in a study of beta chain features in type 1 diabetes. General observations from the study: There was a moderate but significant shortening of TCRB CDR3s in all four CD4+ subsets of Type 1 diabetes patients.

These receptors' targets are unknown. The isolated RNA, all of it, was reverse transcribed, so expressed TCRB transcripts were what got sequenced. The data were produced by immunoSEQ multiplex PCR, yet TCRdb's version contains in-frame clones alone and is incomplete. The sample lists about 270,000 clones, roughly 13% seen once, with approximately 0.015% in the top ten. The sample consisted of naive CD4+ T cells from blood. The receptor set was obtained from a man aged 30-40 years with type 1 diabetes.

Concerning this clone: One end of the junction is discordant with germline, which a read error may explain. The CDR3, as DNA: TGTGCCAGCAGCTTATCAACAGAATGGTCCTTC. Amino acids: CASSLSTEWSF. The gene calls are TRBV7-2 and TRBJ2-7; D is undetermined. The CDR3 covers 11 residues. Germline V CDR1 and CDR2: SGHTA, FQGNSA.

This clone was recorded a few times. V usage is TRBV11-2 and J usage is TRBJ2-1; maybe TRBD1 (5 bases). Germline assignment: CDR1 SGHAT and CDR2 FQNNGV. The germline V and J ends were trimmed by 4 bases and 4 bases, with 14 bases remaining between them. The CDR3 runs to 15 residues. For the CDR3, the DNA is TGTGCCAGCAGCTCACCGGCACAGGCATACAATGAGCAGTTCTTC. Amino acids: CASSSPAQAYNEQFF.

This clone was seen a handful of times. This CDR3 is CASSVRNTGELFF. Written as DNA, the CDR3 is TGTGCCAGCAGTGTTAGGAACACCGGGGAGCTGTTTTTT. The V and J genes are TRBV2 and TRBJ2-2; D unclear. Germline-derived CDR1 and CDR2 are SNHLY and FYNNEI. This CDR3 spans 13 amino acids. V was pared by 4 bases and J by 1 base, with 4 bases between.

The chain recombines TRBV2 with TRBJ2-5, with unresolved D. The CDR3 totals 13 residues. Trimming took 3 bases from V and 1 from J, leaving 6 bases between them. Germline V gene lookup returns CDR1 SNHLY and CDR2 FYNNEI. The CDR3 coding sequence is TGTGCCAGCAGTGAGCGGAGCCAAGAGACCCAGTACTTC. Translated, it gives CASSERSQETQYF.

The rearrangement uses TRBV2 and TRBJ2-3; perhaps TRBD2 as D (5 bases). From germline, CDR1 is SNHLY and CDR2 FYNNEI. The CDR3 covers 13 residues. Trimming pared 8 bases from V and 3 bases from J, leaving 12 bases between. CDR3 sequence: CASWEGSTDTQYF. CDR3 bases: TGTGCCAGCTGGGAAGGGAGTACAGATACGCAGTATTTT.

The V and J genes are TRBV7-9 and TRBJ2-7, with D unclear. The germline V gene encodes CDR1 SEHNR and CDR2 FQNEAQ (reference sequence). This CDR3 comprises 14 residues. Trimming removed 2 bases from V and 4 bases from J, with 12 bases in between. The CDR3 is CASSLTIRSYEQYF. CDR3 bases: TGTGCCAGCAGCTTAACTATTAGGAGTTACGAGCAGTACTTC.

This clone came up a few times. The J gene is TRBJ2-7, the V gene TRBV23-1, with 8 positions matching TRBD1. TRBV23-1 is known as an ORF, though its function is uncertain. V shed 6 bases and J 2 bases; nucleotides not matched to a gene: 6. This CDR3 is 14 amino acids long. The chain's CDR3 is CASSPTGVAYEQYF. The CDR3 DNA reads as TGCGCCAGCAGCCCGACAGGGGTGGCCTACGAGCAGTACTTC.

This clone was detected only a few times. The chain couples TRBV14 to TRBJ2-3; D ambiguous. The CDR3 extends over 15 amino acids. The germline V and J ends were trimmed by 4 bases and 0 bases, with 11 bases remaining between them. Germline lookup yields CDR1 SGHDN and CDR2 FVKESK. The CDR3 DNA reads TGTGCCAGCAGCCCGCGGCTTGCTAGCACAGATACGCAGTATTTT. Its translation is CASSPRLASTDTQYF.

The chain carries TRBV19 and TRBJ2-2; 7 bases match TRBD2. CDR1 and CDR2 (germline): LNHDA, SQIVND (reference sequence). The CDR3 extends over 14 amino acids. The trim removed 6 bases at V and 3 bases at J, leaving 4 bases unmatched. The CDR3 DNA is TGTGCCAGTAGCCGAGCGGGATACACCGGGGAGCTGTTTTTT. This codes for CASSRAGYTGELFF. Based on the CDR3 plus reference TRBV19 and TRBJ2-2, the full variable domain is DGGITQSPKYLFRKEGQNVTLSCEQNLNHDAMYWYRQDPGQGLRLIYYSQIVNDFQKGDIAEGYSVSREKKESFPLTVTSAQKNPTAFYLCASSRAGYTGELFFGEGSRLTVL.

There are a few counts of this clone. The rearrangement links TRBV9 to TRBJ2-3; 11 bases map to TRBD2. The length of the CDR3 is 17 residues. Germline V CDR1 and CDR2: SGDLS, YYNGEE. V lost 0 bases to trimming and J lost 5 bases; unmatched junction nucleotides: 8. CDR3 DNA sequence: TGTGCCAGCAGCGTAGGAGAACTAGCGGGAGTGGGAGATACGCAGTATTTT. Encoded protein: CASSVGELAGVGDTQYF.